Presented here are 17 T cell receptor beta chains from one specimen sequenced in a study of follicular helper T cells after annual influenza vaccination. The time point: 2015-2016 season, 7 days after influenza vaccination. TCRdb's copy holds only in-frame clones and misses some; the assay was immunoSEQ multiplex PCR. The sample yields about 10,000 clones, approximately 82% seen once. The sample was CXCR5- memory CD4+ T cells sorted from blood, taken 7 days after influenza vaccination. These receptors were collected from an adult who received the influenza vaccine.

V is TRBV7-2 and J is TRBJ1-5; no clear D. The V end lost 1 base, the J end lost 6 bases, and 7 bases lay between the germline ends. The CDR3 is made up of 13 amino acids. Per germline, CDR1 SGHTA and CDR2 FQGNSA. The CDR3 here is CASSLDSGQPQHF. CDR3 sequence (DNA): TGTGCCAGCAGCTTAGACTCGGGTCAGCCCCAGCATTTT.

This chain links TRBV7-2 with TRBJ2-7, with D perhaps TRBD1 (5 bases). The V and J ends lost 5 bases and 0 bases respectively, with 11 bases between them. CDR3 length: 14 amino acids. Germline V CDR1 and CDR2: SGHTA, FQGNSA. The CDR3 loop is CASSPQGNSYEQYF. DNA for the CDR3: TGTGCCAGCAGCCCGCAGGGAAACTCCTACGAGCAGTACTTC.

The chain couples TRBV9 to TRBJ2-3; tentative D call: TRBD2 (5 bases). CDR3 length equals 13 residues. Germline V lookup: CDR1 SGDLS, CDR2 YYNGEE. Trimming left V 4 bases short and J 10 bases short, with 16 bases between. CDR3 DNA sequence: TGTGCCAGCAGCCCTCTTAGCCCGGGGTCGCAGTATTTT. Translated, it gives CASSPLSPGSQYF.

This clone showed up just a few times. The gene calls are TRBV27 and TRBJ2-1; D not certain. CDR3 length: 13 residues. The V and J ends lost 5 bases and 10 bases respectively, with 15 bases between them. Germline-derived CDR1 and CDR2 are MNHEY and SMNVEV (reference sequence). DNA for the CDR3: TGTGCCAGCAGTCAAACGTCGCATTTGGAGCAGTTCTTC. Its translation: CASSQTSHLEQFF.

The chain couples TRBV5-4 to TRBJ2-5; TRBD2 matches 11 bases. CDR3 length equals 17 residues. CDR1 is SGHNT and CDR2 is YYREEE in the germline V gene (reference sequence). V was pared by 1 base and J by 5 bases, with 10 bases of the junction left unmatched. Here the CDR3 DNA reads TGTGCCAGCAGCTTGCAAACTAGCGGGGGCCTGACGGAGACCCAGTACTTC. Translation: CASSLQTSGGLTETQYF. Complete variable domain (other parts from reference TRBV5-4 and TRBJ2-5): ETGVTQSPTHLIKTRGQQVTLRCSSQSGHNTVSWYQQALGQGPQFIFQYYREEENGRGNFPPRFSGLQFPNYSSELNVNALELDDSALYLCASSLQTSGGLTETQYFGPGTRLLVL.

This rearrangement joins TRBV18 to TRBJ1-3, with 8 bases lining up with TRBD1. The germline V gene has CDR1 KGHSH and CDR2 LQKENI. Trimming took 3 bases from V and 0 from J; bases not matched to a gene: 4. The CDR3 sequence is 16 residues long. The CDR3 here is CASSPLDRVSGNTIYF. CDR3 nucleotides: TGTGCCAGCTCACCCCTGGACAGGGTCTCTGGAAACACCATATATTTT.

The chain couples TRBV6-1 to TRBJ1-1; D gene unclear. The CDR3 has 13 residues. The germline CDR1 and CDR2 sequences are MNHNS and SASEGT. Deletions cut 1 base from V and 7 bases from J, with 10 bases between. The CDR3 region is CASSEGTAGEAFF. The DNA for the CDR3 is TGTGCCAGCAGTGAAGGCACAGCCGGTGAAGCTTTCTTT.

This clone was observed a handful of times. This chain connects TRBV7-9 to TRBJ1-2, with D unclear. Trimming shortened V by 2 bases and J by 8 bases, and 9 bases separated the two germline ends. The length of the CDR3 is 12 residues. The germline V gene encodes CDR1 SEHNR and CDR2 FQNEAQ (reference sequence). CDR3 amino acids: CASSLKTVGYTF. The CDR3 DNA reads TGTGCCAGCAGCTTAAAAACTGTCGGCTACACCTTC.

The chain employs TRBV14 and TRBJ1-5, with a weak D call TRBD1 (6 bases). Germline V gene data show CDR1 as SGHDN and CDR2 as FVKESK. V gave up 5 bases and J gave up 5 bases, with 10 bases separating them. This CDR3 has 13 amino acids. The CDR3 DNA sequence: TGTGCCAGCAGCGAATACAGGGATCAGCCCCAGCATTTT. Translating gives CASSEYRDQPQHF.

The V gene is TRBV20-1, the J gene TRBJ1-1; D unresolved. Germline lookup yields CDR1 DFQATT and CDR2 SNEGSKA (reference sequence). The CDR3 has 11 amino acids. Between the trimmed V and J ends, which lost 3 bases and 3 bases, there was a span of 5 bases. CDR3 coding DNA: TGCAGTGCTAGCCAGCACACTGAAGCTTTCTTT. Its protein is CSASQHTEAFF.

The chain carries TRBV7-2 and TRBJ1-2; 7 bases are shared with TRBD1. This CDR3 has 17 residues. Trimming at V came to 5 bases and at J to 2 bases, leaving 14 bases not matched to a gene. Germline V lookup: CDR1 SGHTA, CDR2 FQGNSA. The CDR3 spells CASSVAWDSFGNYGYTF. For the CDR3, the DNA is TGTGCCAGCAGCGTCGCCTGGGACAGCTTTGGGAACTATGGCTACACCTTC.

The chain combines TRBV4-1 with TRBJ2-3; tentatively, D is TRBD1 (5 bases). This CDR3 region has 16 residues. Trimming pared 1 base from V and 6 bases from J, leaving 17 bases between. From germline, CDR1 is MGHRA and CDR2 YSYEKL. Here the CDR3 DNA reads TGCGCCAGCAGCCAAGGGACATCAGACAGCAGTGATACGCAGTATTTT. This gives the protein CASSQGTSDSSDTQYF.

The genes are TRBV6-1 and TRBJ2-3; a possible D gene is TRBD2 (5 bases). Germline CDR1 reads MNHNS; CDR2 reads SASEGT. With 0 bases removed from V and 6 bases from J, the gap between germline ends came to 22 bases. This CDR3 comprises 18 residues. The CDR3 DNA sequence: TGTGCCAGCAGTGAAGCGAGGGCGGCCACGCGGCGGTTCGATACGCAGTATTTT. Protein: CASSEARAATRRFDTQYF.

The chain has TRBV10-2 and TRBJ2-7; 8 bases agree with TRBD2. After removal of 6 bases from V and 0 bases from J, the junction contained 10 bases not matched to a gene. The germline gives CDR1 WSHSY, CDR2 SAAADI. This CDR3 comprises 16 residues. The CDR3 here is CASRGSTSGSSYEQYF. DNA for the CDR3: TGCGCCAGCAGAGGGAGCACTAGCGGTAGCTCCTACGAGCAGTACTTC.

This clone turned up a few times. This rearrangement joins TRBV10-3 to TRBJ2-7; D is uncertain. Looked up from germline, CDR1 is ENHRY and CDR2 is SYGVKD. Trimming cost V 0 bases and J 3 bases, with 15 bases left between them. CDR3 size: 16 residues. The CDR3 spells CAISESGRTSLYEQYF. The CDR3 bases are TGTGCCATCAGTGAGTCGGGCCGAACCTCCCTCTACGAGCAGTACTTC.

This clone was picked up one time. This chain joins TRBV18 and TRBJ2-2, with 9 bases lining up with TRBD2. Germline CDR1 reads KGHSH; CDR2 reads LQKENI. V dropped 3 bases and J dropped 5; count of bases not matched to a gene: 13. The CDR3 contains 18 residues. Written as DNA, the CDR3 is TGTGCCAGCTCACCCACGTGGGATAGCGGGGGCCTTACCGGGGAGCTGTTTTTT. Amino acid sequence: CASSPTWDSGGLTGELFF.

The sample holds a few counts of this clone. This chain joins TRBV7-2 and TRBJ1-2, with D possibly being TRBD1 (5 bases). V was clipped by 1 base and J by 3 bases, with 9 bases between them. CDR1 and CDR2 (germline): SGHTA, FQGNSA. The CDR3 is 14 amino acids. In nucleotides, the CDR3 is TGTGCCAGCAGCTTAGAGGGGATCTACTATGGCTACACCTTC. This encodes CASSLEGIYYGYTF.